The clone carrying this T cell receptor beta chain appeared many times. This sample was included in a study of blood T cell repertoires in COVID-19. For the study at large: The cDNA or gDNA used as material had been derived from T cells, B-cell-depleted T cells, or PBMCs.

J lost 1 base, V lost 0 bases, and 4 bases had no gene match. Germline loops: CDR1 SGHTA, CDR2 FQGTGA. The CDR3 extends over 19 amino acids. TCRdb's table, derived via immunoSEQ multiplex PCR, lists solely in-frame clones and lacks some. This sample yields under 300,000 clones, of which around 86% are seen a single time; 2.5% to 3% belongs to the top ten. The receptor's source is a woman aged 55 to 70 with active or convalescent COVID-19. The genes are TRBV7-3 and TRBJ1-6; 12 nucleotides agree with TRBD1. Sequencing used peripheral blood. As DNA, the CDR3 is TGTGCCAGCAGCTTAACGGGACAGGGGGCTGATTCCTATAATTCACCCCTCCACTTT. Translating gives CASSLTGQGADSYNSPLHF.